The 22 T cell receptor beta chains presented below share a single source sample, sequenced in a study of blood T cell repertoires in COVID-19. Some clones are missing from TCRdb's copy, which holds only in-frame ones; the method was immunoSEQ multiplex PCR. Of about 220,000 clones in the sample, 80% to 90% were seen once. The sample taken for sequencing was PBMCs or T cells enriched from blood (not recorded which). All receptors come from a woman aged 18-35 years in a cohort exposed to, infected with or recovered from COVID-19 (not recorded which).

The V call is TRBV2, the J call TRBJ2-7; the match to TRBD2 covers 13 bases. The CDR3 sequence is 15 residues long. Germline V gene data show CDR1 as SNHLY and CDR2 as FYNNEI. With 5 bases clipped from V and 5 bases from J, the junction kept 6 bases outside the gene matches. CDR3 sequence reads: CASSTSGRAAHEQYF. The CDR3 region has the DNA TGTGCCAGCAGTACTAGCGGGAGGGCGGCCCACGAGCAGTACTTC. The full variable domain, rest sourced from reference TRBV2 and TRBJ2-7, is EPEVTQTPSHQVTQMGQEVILRCVPISNHLYFYWYRQILGQKVEFLVSFYNNEISEKSEIFDDQFSVERPDGSNFTLKIRSTKLEDSAMYFCASSTSGRAAHEQYFGPGTRLTVT.

The V gene is TRBV5-5, the J gene TRBJ1-2; D is undetermined. Trimming took off 4 bases at V and 5 bases at J, with 21 bases between the two ends. The CDR3 is 16 amino acids. In germline, CDR1 is SGHKS, CDR2 YYEKEE (reference sequence). The DNA for the CDR3 is TGTGCCAGCAGCCCAAACGATGCGGGCCCACCGTATGGCTACACCTTC. It translates to CASSPNDAGPPYGYTF.

About this clone: Other DNA sequences of this sample code for an identical CDR3. This sequence joins TRBV15 and TRBJ1-6, with 11 bases identical to TRBD1. V shed 3 bases and J 9 bases; nucleotides not matched to a gene: 1. This CDR3 comprises 14 residues. Germline V gene lookup returns CDR1 LNHNV and CDR2 YYDKDF (reference sequence). In nucleotides, the CDR3 is TGTGCCACCAGCAGCGGGACAGGGGGTTCACCCCTCCACTTT. It encodes CATSSGTGGSPLHF. The variable domain in full, completed from reference TRBV15 and TRBJ1-6, reads DAMVIQNPRYQVTQFGKPVTLSCSQTLNHNVMYWYQQKSSQAPKLLFHYYDKDFNNEADTPDNFQSRRPNTSFCFLDIRSPGLGDTAMYLCATSSGTGGSPLHFGNGTRLTVT.

The chain links TRBV9 to TRBJ1-5; D ambiguous. The germline V gene has CDR1 SGDLS and CDR2 YYNGEE. CDR3 length: 13 amino acids. V dropped 2 bases and J dropped 3 bases, with 6 bases sitting between them. In DNA form, the CDR3 reads TGTGCCAGCAGCGTGGCCCCCAATCAGCCCCAGCATTTT. It codes for CASSVAPNQPQHF.

The chain combines TRBV19 with TRBJ1-3; no clear D gene. Germline CDR1 reads LNHDA; CDR2 reads SQIVND (reference sequence). V was clipped by 3 bases and J by 1 base, with 7 bases between them. The CDR3 consists of 14 residues. CDR3 residues: CASSIWTSGNTIYF. CDR3 nucleotides: TGTGCCAGTAGTATCTGGACTTCTGGAAACACCATATATTTT. The entire variable domain, with the rest obtained from reference TRBV19 and TRBJ1-3, is as follows: DGGITQSPKYLFRKEGQNVTLSCEQNLNHDAMYWYRQDPGQGLRLIYYSQIVNDFQKGDIAEGYSVSREKKESFPLTVTSAQKNPTAFYLCASSIWTSGNTIYFGEGSWLTVV.

This chain links TRBV5-5 with TRBJ1-1; D gene unclear. CDR1 and CDR2 (germline): SGHKS, YYEKEE (reference sequence). The CDR3 length is 15 residues. Trimming cost V 3 bases and J 1 base, with 13 bases left between them. Here the CDR3 DNA reads TGTGCCAGCAGCTCATCCGGGAGAGAGAACACTGAAGCTTTCTTT. Its translation: CASSSSGRENTEAFF.

The J gene is TRBJ2-3, the V gene TRBV2, with 7 nucleotides matching TRBD2. CDR1 SNHLY and CDR2 FYNNEI come from the germline V gene. J gave up 2 bases and V 3 bases, and 2 bases lay outside the gene matches. CDR3 length: 14 amino acids. CDR3 DNA: TGTGCCAGCAGTGAGGGGGGGACCACAGATACGCAGTATTTT. Its translation is CASSEGGTTDTQYF.

V gene TRBV11-2 combines with J gene TRBJ2-1; TRBD1 matches 10 bases. Germline V lookup: CDR1 SGHAT, CDR2 FQNNGV. CDR3 length: 15 residues. J was trimmed by 6 bases and V by 5 bases; bases with no gene match: 7. CDR3 nucleotides: TGTGCCAGCAGCGCCGACAGGGGGCTGGGCAATGAGCAGTTCTTC. This translates into CASSADRGLGNEQFF.

The sample holds a few counts of this clone. CDR3: CASSPPGQGEEKLFF. In DNA, the CDR3 is TGTGCCAGCTCACCACCGGGACAGGGTGAAGAAAAACTGTTTTTT. The rearrangement links TRBV18 to TRBJ1-4; 9 positions agree with TRBD1. Germline V gene data show CDR1 as KGHSH and CDR2 as LQKENI. The V and J ends lost 0 bases and 8 bases, in that order; junction bases with no gene match: 4. This CDR3 is 15 amino acids long.

The chain combines TRBV10-2 with TRBJ2-3, with TRBD2 matching over 7 bases. V shed 2 bases, J shed 9 bases, and the junction held 5 bases outside the gene matches. The CDR3 totals 13 residues. In germline, CDR1 is WSHSY, CDR2 SAAADI. Written as DNA, the CDR3 is TGCGCCAGCAGTGAGACACCGGGACTAACGCAGTATTTT. Protein: CASSETPGLTQYF.

The V and J genes are TRBV18 and TRBJ1-1; the D is unclear. The germline V and J ends were trimmed by 3 bases and 4 bases, with 9 bases remaining between them. Germline V gene lookup returns CDR1 KGHSH and CDR2 LQKENI. This CDR3 comprises 13 residues. The CDR3 DNA follows: TGTGCCAGCTCACCGAGTTCGGGCACTGAAGCTTTCTTT. Its translation: CASSPSSGTEAFF.

The V gene is TRBV7-3, the J gene TRBJ2-6; TRBD1 matches 8 bases. CDR3 length: 17 residues. Trimming cost V 6 bases and J 1 base; bases outside gene matches: 8. The germline V gene has CDR1 SGHTA and CDR2 FQGTGA. CDR3 region: CASSGTGGPSGANVLTF. DNA for the CDR3: TGTGCCAGCAGTGGCACAGGGGGTCCTTCTGGGGCCAACGTCCTGACTTTC.

This chain joins TRBV5-6 and TRBJ1-5; tentatively, D is TRBD1 (5 bases). Germline values: CDR1 SGHDT, CDR2 YYEEEE. V was cut by 2 bases and J by 7 bases, with 13 bases left in between. CDR3 size: 14 residues. CDR3 region: CASSFAQGLQPQHF. The CDR3 coding sequence is TGTGCCAGCAGCTTTGCCCAGGGTCTCCAGCCCCAGCATTTT.

The chain recombines TRBV27 with TRBJ1-1; a weak D match, TRBD1 (5 bases). The CDR3 has 14 residues. V was trimmed by 0 bases and J by 4 bases, leaving 9 bases between them. Germline CDR1 reads MNHEY; CDR2 reads SMNVEV (reference sequence). The CDR3 DNA is TGTGCCAGCAGTTTATCTGGGGGGGGCACTGAAGCTTTCTTT. This sequence encodes CASSLSGGGTEAFF.

The V gene is TRBV6-6, the J gene TRBJ1-2, with 8 nucleotides matching TRBD1. The V segment lost 6 bases and the J segment 5 bases; nucleotides outside the gene matches: 29. Germline lookup yields CDR1 MNHNY and CDR2 SVGAGI (reference sequence). The CDR3 extends over 21 amino acids. Here the CDR3 DNA reads TGTGCCAGCAGCCGAGGTCCCTCAGGGGGCGCGAGTGGAAGGGTTTGGTATGGCTACACCTTC. This gives the protein CASSRGPSGGASGRVWYGYTF.

This chain connects TRBV9 to TRBJ2-5, with 8 bases fitting TRBD2. Trimming removed 3 bases from V and 0 bases from J; junction bases left unmatched: 1. CDR1 is SGDLS, CDR2 YYNGEE, per germline. This CDR3 has 14 residues. CDR3 protein: CASSGGGYQETQYF. In DNA form, the CDR3 reads TGTGCCAGCAGCGGCGGGGGGTACCAAGAGACCCAGTACTTC.

This clone was detected once. The chain uses TRBV18 and TRBJ1-2; D remains unclear. The V end was cut by 3 bases, the J end by 8 bases, with 16 bases between. Germline loops: CDR1 KGHSH, CDR2 LQKENI. The CDR3 runs 14 residues. The CDR3 is CASSPLFGVGGYTF. CDR3 DNA sequence: TGTGCCAGCTCACCCCTATTCGGGGTTGGCGGCTACACCTTC.

The V gene is TRBV7-8, the J gene TRBJ2-1, with 7 bases identical to TRBD2. The CDR3 is 16 amino acids. The germline V gene encodes CDR1 SGHVS and CDR2 FQNEAQ. V lost 1 base, J lost 4 bases, and 7 bases stayed unmatched. CDR3 bases: TGTGCCAGCAGCTTAGGTGGGGGGGGAGGATACAATGAGCAGTTCTTC. This encodes CASSLGGGGGYNEQFF.

The chain has TRBV18 and TRBJ1-1; D may be TRBD1 (6 bases). V was shortened by 3 bases and J by 1 base, with 15 bases between the two germline ends. Germline V gene sequence: CDR1 KGHSH, CDR2 LQKENI. The CDR3 has 16 residues. In DNA form, the CDR3 reads TGTGCCAGCTCACCGATAACAGGGCCCGCGAACACTGAAGCTTTCTTT. Protein product: CASSPITGPANTEAFF.

This clone was found once. This chain links TRBV9 with TRBJ1-2, with D possibly TRBD1 on 5 matching bases. V was pared by 0 bases and J by 0 bases, with 15 bases between. The CDR3 is 17 residues long. Germline loops: CDR1 SGDLS, CDR2 YYNGEE. The CDR3, as DNA: TGTGCCAGCAGCGTAGACTGGGGGGGAAGAGCTAACTATGGCTACACCTTC. Protein: CASSVDWGGRANYGYTF.

DNA for the CDR3: TGTGCCTGGAGTCCTAGCGGGTTCGGCACAGATACGCAGTATTTT. Its protein product is CAWSPSGFGTDTQYF. The chain carries TRBV30 and TRBJ2-3, with 8 bases that match TRBD2. This CDR3 region has 15 residues. Germline V gene sequence: CDR1 GTSNPN, CDR2 SVGIG (reference sequence). Germline trimming cut 2 bases from V and 1 base from J; bases unmatched to any gene: 5.

The rearrangement uses TRBV7-9 and TRBJ1-1; 7 bases match TRBD1. The CDR3 is 15 residues long. Germline CDR1 is SEHNR and CDR2 is FQNEAQ (reference sequence). With 4 bases clipped from V and 5 bases from J, the junction kept 10 bases outside the gene matches. In DNA form, the CDR3 reads TGTGCCAGCAGCTCTGTCAGGGGGGTGAGGACTGAAGCTTTCTTT. Protein sequence: CASSSVRGVRTEAFF.